The clone carrying this T cell receptor beta chain has more than one count but fewer than ten. Its antigen remains unknown. This sample was taken from a study of human T cells and chemical hapten exposure. Study-level background: On the upper back, patch tests were applied with 0.01% DPC and read at 6 days.

Study-wide findings and caveats: Expanded TCRs grouped into significantly more large CDR3 similarity clusters than controls produced.

TCRdb re-analysed the RACE reads in MiXCR, keeping a single row per CDR3 protein. The data hold more than 300,000 distinct CDR3 sequences, with about 5.1% observed a single time. Time point noted: pre-sensitization, week 0. Stated treatment: therapeutic diphenylcyclopropenone sensitization with weekly scalp DPC. Prior to application of each patch test, blood was drawn. The TCR originated in a woman between 50 and 59 years old with alopecia areata. Some clones in this sample may be carry-over from other donors' samples. The input for sequencing was whole blood, taken in connection with sensitization to the hapten diphenylcyclopropenone (DPC).

CDR3 nucleotide sequence: TGTGCCAGCAGCCCGGCCCGGGGGCCAGGGGAAAAACTGTTTTTT. Its protein is CASSPARGPGEKLFF. The chain uses TRBV6-4 and TRBJ1-4, with D perhaps TRBD1 (6 bases). Germline V CDR1 and CDR2: MRHNA, SNTAGT. CDR3 length equals 15 residues. V was shortened by 6 bases and J by 8 bases, with 19 bases between the two germline ends.